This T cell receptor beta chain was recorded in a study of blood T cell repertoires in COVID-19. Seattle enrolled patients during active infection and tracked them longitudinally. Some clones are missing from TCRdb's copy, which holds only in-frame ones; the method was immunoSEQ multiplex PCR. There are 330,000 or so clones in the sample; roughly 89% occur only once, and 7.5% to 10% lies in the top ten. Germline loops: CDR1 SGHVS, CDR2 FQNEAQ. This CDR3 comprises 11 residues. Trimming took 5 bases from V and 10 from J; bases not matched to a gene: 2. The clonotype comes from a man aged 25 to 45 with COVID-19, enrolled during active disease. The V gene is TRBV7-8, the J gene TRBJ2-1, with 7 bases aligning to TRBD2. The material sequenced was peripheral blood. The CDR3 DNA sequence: TGTGCCAGCAGCCCCGGGAGGGAGCAGTTCTTC. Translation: CASSPGREQFF.